The 31 T cell receptor beta chains given below trace back to one sample, sequenced in a study of T cell responses to AZD1222 COVID-19 vaccine. The protocol was immunoSEQ multiplex PCR, while the TCRdb copy is restricted to in-frame clones and leaves out a portion. The repertoire includes about 87,000 clones, 85% to 90% of them detected once, and approximately 2.8% sits in the top ten. The sample consisted of peripheral blood, taken on day 0 of AZD1222 vaccination. The receptors here all came from an adult in good health.

The gene calls are TRBV11-3 and TRBJ2-1, with 9 bases lining up with TRBD2. The CDR3 runs 16 residues. The germline V gene has CDR1 SGHNT and CDR2 YENEEA. V was clipped by 1 base and J by 4 bases; unmatched bases: 5. In DNA, the CDR3 is TGTGCCAGCAGCTTAGGGTTAGCGGGAGTATACAATGAGCAGTTCTTC. Translation: CASSLGLAGVYNEQFF. The full variable domain, with the rest looked up from reference TRBV11-3 and TRBJ2-1, is EAGVVQSPRYKIIEKKQPVAFWCNPISGHNTLYWYLQNLGQGPELLIRYENEEAVDDSQLPKDRFSAERLKGVDSTLKIQPAELGDSAVYLCASSLGLAGVYNEQFFGPGTRLTVL.

The chain uses TRBV7-2 and TRBJ2-7; D is unclear. The CDR3 loop spans 14 amino acids. The germline V gene has CDR1 SGHTA and CDR2 FQGNSA. V lost 5 bases and J lost 3, with 14 bases in between. DNA of the CDR3: TGTGCCAGCAGCCCCGGGCAGGTGAACTACGAGCAGTACTTC. Amino acid sequence: CASSPGQVNYEQYF.

V is TRBV5-4 and J is TRBJ1-2, with 7 nucleotides matching TRBD1. This CDR3 spans 15 amino acids. Germline V gene data show CDR1 as SGHNT and CDR2 as YYREEE (reference sequence). The V segment lost 5 bases and the J segment 4 bases; nucleotides outside the gene matches: 11. The CDR3 reads CASSWRGQSFYGYTF. CDR3 coding DNA: TGTGCCAGCAGTTGGCGGGGACAGAGTTTCTATGGCTACACCTTC.

As DNA, the CDR3 is TGTGCCAGCAGCTTAACTAGCGGGATCTCCTACAATGAGCAGTTCTTC. Translation gives CASSLTSGISYNEQFF. The gene calls are TRBV7-3 and TRBJ2-1, with 8 bases that match TRBD2. The trim removed 0 bases at V and 0 bases at J, leaving 1 base unmatched. This CDR3 region has 16 residues. Germline CDR1 reads SGHTA; CDR2 reads FQGTGA.

The chain's CDR3 is CASTAGQGIPGDSPLHF. The CDR3 DNA reads TGTGCCAGTACCGCTGGGCAAGGGATCCCTGGGGATTCACCCCTCCACTTT. The chain carries TRBV19 and TRBJ1-6; D unclear. The CDR3 consists of 17 residues. Germline values: CDR1 LNHDA, CDR2 SQIVND (reference sequence). Trimming left V 7 bases short and J 8 bases short, with 24 bases between.

The genes are TRBV7-8 and TRBJ1-3, with D maybe TRBD1 (5 bases). Germline lookup yields CDR1 SGHVS and CDR2 FQNEAQ. V was shortened by 6 bases and J by 0 bases, with 15 bases between the two germline ends. CDR3 length: 16 amino acids. The CDR3 sequence: CASSVQGSSSGNTIYF. The DNA of the CDR3 is TGTGCCAGCAGTGTTCAGGGATCGAGCTCTGGAAACACCATATATTTT.

V and J are TRBV5-8 and TRBJ1-2; the D gene is possibly TRBD1 (5 bases). The CDR3 sequence is 15 residues long. Trimming shortened V by 3 bases and J by 3 bases, and 15 bases separated the two germline ends. The germline V gene has CDR1 SGHTS and CDR2 YDEGEE. CDR3 region: CASSSHAVGDYGYTF. The CDR3 nucleotides are TGTGCCAGCAGCTCCCACGCGGTGGGGGACTATGGCTACACCTTC. Looking up the rest from reference TRBV5-8 and TRBJ1-2 gives the full variable domain: EAGVTQSPTHLIKTRGQQATLRCSPISGHTSVYWYQQALGLGLQFLLWYDEGEERNRGNFPPRFSGRQFPNYSSELNVNALELEDSALYLCASSSHAVGDYGYTFGSGTRLTVV.

The rearrangement uses TRBV5-1 and TRBJ1-3, with no clear D. Germline CDR1 and CDR2: SGHRS and YFSETQ. V shed 0 bases and J shed 4 bases, with 11 bases lying between them. This CDR3 contains 15 residues. Here the CDR3 reads CASSLGPTGGNTIYF. The CDR3 nucleotides read TGCGCCAGCAGCTTGGGTCCTACCGGGGGAAACACCATATATTTT.

A single count supports this clone. The rearrangement uses TRBV19 and TRBJ2-7; 9 nucleotides agree with TRBD1. CDR1 is LNHDA, CDR2 SQIVND, per germline (reference sequence). The CDR3 extends over 13 amino acids. J lost 4 bases, V lost 9 bases, and 7 bases had no gene match. CDR3 amino acids: CASKDRGRYEQYF. The DNA of the CDR3 is TGTGCCAGCAAGGACAGGGGAAGGTACGAGCAGTACTTC.

This clone is medium-sized. The chain is built from TRBV4-3 and TRBJ2-6; a weak D match, TRBD1 (5 bases). Trimming stripped 1 base from V and 1 base from J, with 8 bases between. The CDR3 consists of 16 residues. Germline assignment: CDR1 LGHNA and CDR2 YSLEER. CDR3 sequence (DNA): TGCGCCAGCAGCCAAGCGGCAGGGTCTGGGGCCAACGTCCTGACTTTC. Amino acid sequence: CASSQAAGSGANVLTF.

The rearrangement joins TRBV6-2 or TRBV6-3 to TRBJ1-2; no firm D call. In germline, CDR1 is MNHEY, CDR2 SVGEGT. CDR3 length: 14 residues. The germline V and J ends were trimmed by 1 base and 5 bases, with 11 bases remaining between them. The CDR3 sequence is CASSYFRAGYGYTF. Here the CDR3 DNA reads TGTGCCAGCAGTTACTTTCGTGCCGGATATGGCTACACCTTC.

V gene TRBV14 combines with J gene TRBJ2-6; the D is unclear. Germline V gene sequence: CDR1 SGHDN, CDR2 FVKESK. Trimming removed 4 bases from V and 2 bases from J, with 9 bases in between. The CDR3 extends over 15 amino acids. The CDR3 sequence: CASSLDLTGANVLTF. CDR3 DNA sequence: TGTGCCAGCAGCCTCGACTTAACTGGGGCCAACGTCCTGACTTTC.

This clone was counted a few times. The rearrangement joins TRBV19 to TRBJ1-6, with D hard to call. The germline V and J ends were trimmed by 5 bases and 5 bases, with 10 bases remaining between them. CDR3 length equals 14 residues. Germline V gene data show CDR1 as LNHDA and CDR2 as SQIVND (reference sequence). The CDR3 loop is CASSDDGDNSPLHF. The CDR3 bases are TGTGCCAGTAGTGACGACGGCGATAATTCACCCCTCCACTTT.

The chain combines TRBV28 with TRBJ2-3; D might be TRBD2 (5 bases). Trimming took off 5 bases at V and 0 bases at J, with 15 bases between the two ends. Germline loops: CDR1 MDHEN, CDR2 SYDVKM. The CDR3 is made up of 16 amino acids. As DNA, the CDR3 is TGTGCCAGCAGTAACCCTCTAGCCCCAAGCACAGATACGCAGTATTTT. This gives the protein CASSNPLAPSTDTQYF. Full variable domain (missing parts from reference TRBV28 and TRBJ2-3): DVKVTQSSRYLVKRTGEKVFLECVQDMDHENMFWYRQDPGLGLRLIYFSYDVKMKEKGDIPEGYSVSREKKERFSLILESASTNQTSMYLCASSNPLAPSTDTQYFGPGTRLTVL.

This clone was recorded once. This chain uses TRBV9 with TRBJ1-2, with 7 bases that match TRBD1. CDR1 and CDR2 (germline): SGDLS, YYNGEE. The CDR3 is made up of 15 amino acids. V shed 3 bases, J shed 4 bases, and the junction held 9 bases outside the gene matches. The CDR3 loop reads CASSAGTGVRYGYTF. DNA of the CDR3: TGTGCCAGCAGCGCCGGTACAGGGGTGCGCTATGGCTACACCTTC.

The rearrangement joins TRBV28 to TRBJ1-1; D call uncertain. CDR1 and CDR2 (germline): MDHEN, SYDVKM. V was trimmed by 6 bases and J by 3 bases, leaving 14 bases between them. CDR3 length: 14 amino acids. DNA of the CDR3: TGTGCCAGCAGGCGGGCCCCAATTTACACTGAAGCTTTCTTT. This translates into CASRRAPIYTEAFF.

The chain couples TRBV6-2 or TRBV6-3 to TRBJ1-2; 8 bases match TRBD1. Losses at the gene ends were 5 bases for V and 8 bases for J; bases not matched to a gene: 10. Germline CDR1 MNHEY, CDR2 SVGEGT. The CDR3 length is 14 residues. For the CDR3, the DNA is TGTGCCAGCAGTAGCCCCGGGACAGGATACGGCTACACCTTC. It is translated as CASSSPGTGYGYTF.

The rearrangement uses TRBV6-2 or TRBV6-3 and TRBJ2-1; D is unresolved. Germline loops: CDR1 MNHEY, CDR2 SVGEGT. The CDR3 sequence is 15 residues long. V lost 2 bases and J 1 base, leaving 9 bases between the germline ends. The CDR3 bases are TGTGCCAGCAGTTACGGAACGGGTTCCTACAATGAGCAGTTCTTC. As protein: CASSYGTGSYNEQFF.

The chain couples TRBV9 to TRBJ1-1; D call uncertain. The germline gives CDR1 SGDLS, CDR2 YYNGEE. CDR3 size: 14 residues. The ends were cut back, 0 bases at V and 0 bases at J, with 6 bases in the middle. CDR3 DNA sequence: TGTGCCAGCAGCGTAGGACACCTGAACACTGAAGCTTTCTTT. Its translation is CASSVGHLNTEAFF.

J is TRBJ1-2 and V is TRBV12-3 or TRBV12-4; a possible D gene is TRBD1 (5 bases). With 3 bases removed from V and 2 bases from J, the gap between germline ends came to 7 bases. The CDR3 totals 13 residues. The CDR3 spells CASSLTENYGYTF. The CDR3 nucleotides read TGTGCCAGCAGTTTGACAGAAAACTATGGCTACACCTTC.

The chain joins TRBV7-3 to TRBJ1-6; D is undetermined. V was trimmed by 1 base and J by 7 bases, leaving 8 bases between them. Germline assignment: CDR1 SGHTA and CDR2 FQGTGA. The CDR3 totals 14 residues. The CDR3 here is CASSLNSLNSPLHF. The CDR3, as DNA: TGTGCCAGCAGCTTAAACAGCTTAAATTCACCCCTCCACTTT.

This rearrangement joins TRBV11-2 to TRBJ2-2, with 8 positions matching TRBD1. The length of the CDR3 is 15 residues. CDR1 is SGHAT, CDR2 FQNNGV, per germline. The V and J ends lost 5 bases and 5 bases, in that order; junction bases with no gene match: 7. CDR3 sequence reads: CASSPRTGRTGELFF. DNA of the CDR3: TGTGCCAGCAGCCCGAGGACAGGGAGAACCGGGGAGCTGTTTTTT.

This chain's CDR3 is CASSLDSPNQPQHF. CDR3 coding DNA: TGTGCCAGCAGCTTAGACTCGCCTAATCAGCCCCAGCATTTT. The chain joins TRBV11-2 to TRBJ1-5; D not certain. Germline V gene lookup returns CDR1 SGHAT and CDR2 FQNNGV. Trimming removed 0 bases from V and 4 bases from J, with 7 bases in between. The CDR3 totals 14 residues.

The J gene is TRBJ1-3, the V gene TRBV3-1 (or the pseudogene TRBV3-2); D remains ambiguous. The germline CDR1 and CDR2 sequences are LGHDT and YNNKEL (reference sequence). The germline V and J ends were trimmed by 3 bases and 0 bases, with 9 bases remaining between them. The CDR3 is 15 residues long. The CDR3 DNA reads as TGTGCCAGCAGCCAGAGGCCGTACTCTGGAAACACCATATATTTT. Encoded protein: CASSQRPYSGNTIYF.

The J gene is TRBJ1-6, the V gene TRBV28, with TRBD1 identical over 8 bases. This CDR3 has 14 amino acids. Per germline, CDR1 MDHEN and CDR2 SYDVKM. The junction had 3 bases not matched to a gene; V was cut back by 5 bases and J by 6 bases. CDR3 in amino acids: CASSTGGINSPLHF. In DNA, the CDR3 is TGTGCCAGCAGTACAGGGGGTATTAATTCACCCCTCCACTTT.

In this sample, this clone turned up once. The rearrangement joins TRBV4-3 to TRBJ2-7, with 9 bases identical to TRBD1. CDR3 length: 18 amino acids. Losses at the gene ends were 0 bases for V and 2 bases for J; bases not matched to a gene: 11. CDR1 LGHNA and CDR2 YSLEER come from the germline V gene. CDR3 sequence reads: CASSQESVRDRAPYEQYF. The CDR3 DNA is TGCGCCAGCAGCCAAGAAAGTGTCCGGGACAGGGCTCCCTACGAGCAGTACTTC.

The rearrangement uses TRBV4-2 and TRBJ1-2, with D possibly matching TRBD1 (5 bases). The CDR3 is made up of 13 amino acids. Trimming took off 6 bases at V and 4 bases at J, with 12 bases between the two ends. Germline CDR1 is LGHNA and CDR2 is YNFKEQ. This chain's CDR3 is CASRPTGSYGYTF. CDR3 nucleotide sequence: TGTGCCAGCAGACCCACAGGTAGCTATGGCTACACCTTC.

The chain has TRBV25-1 and TRBJ2-5; tentative D call: TRBD1 (5 bases). Germline CDR1 MGHDK, CDR2 SYGVNS. This CDR3 contains 14 residues. V was cut by 5 bases and J by 7 bases, with 17 bases left in between. CDR3: CASSIPMGPGTQYF. The DNA of the CDR3 is TGTGCCAGCAGTATCCCGATGGGGCCGGGGACCCAGTACTTC.

This chain uses TRBV4-1 with TRBJ1-3; unclear D gene. CDR1 is MGHRA, CDR2 YSYEKL, per germline. V lost 3 bases to trimming and J lost 0 bases, with 9 bases between them. This CDR3 spans 15 amino acids. CDR3 protein: CASSQPGFSGNTIYF. The CDR3 coding sequence is TGCGCCAGCAGCCAGCCGGGATTCTCTGGAAACACCATATATTTT.

V is TRBV6-6 and J is TRBJ1-6; D possibly corresponds to TRBD1 (6 bases). Germline V gene sequence: CDR1 MNHNY, CDR2 SVGAGI (reference sequence). The CDR3 is 13 residues long. V lost 11 bases, J lost 7 bases, and 15 bases lay in between. The chain's CDR3 is CAATGVANSPLHF. CDR3 coding DNA: TGTGCCGCGACAGGAGTTGCGAATTCACCCCTCCACTTT.

The V and J genes are TRBV7-9 and TRBJ2-2; D remains ambiguous. Germline CDR1 reads SEHNR; CDR2 reads FQNEAQ (reference sequence). The CDR3 loop spans 14 amino acids. The V and J ends lost 9 bases and 2 bases respectively, with 13 bases between them. CDR3 loop: CARGSLFNTGELFF. The CDR3, as DNA: TGTGCCAGGGGCTCTCTTTTCAACACCGGGGAGCTGTTTTTT.